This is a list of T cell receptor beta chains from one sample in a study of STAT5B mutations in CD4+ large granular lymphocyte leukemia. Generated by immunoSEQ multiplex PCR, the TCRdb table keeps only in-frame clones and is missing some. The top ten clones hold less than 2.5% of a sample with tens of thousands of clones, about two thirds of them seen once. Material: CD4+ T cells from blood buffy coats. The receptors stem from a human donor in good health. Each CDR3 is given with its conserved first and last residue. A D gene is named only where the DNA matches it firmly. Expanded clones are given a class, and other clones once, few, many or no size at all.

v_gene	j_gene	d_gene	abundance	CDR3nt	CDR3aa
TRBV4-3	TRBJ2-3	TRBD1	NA	TGCGCCAGCAGCCCAGTGGTACCGGGACAGGCTCCAGATACGCAGTATTTT	CASSPVVPGQAPDTQYF
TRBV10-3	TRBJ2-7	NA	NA	TGTGCCACACGCCCCCTCCGGGGGGAGCAGTACTTC	CATRPLRGEQYF
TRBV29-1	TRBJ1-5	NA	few	TGCAGCGTTGCTAGTAATAGCAATCAGCCCCAGCATTTT	CSVASNSNQPQHF
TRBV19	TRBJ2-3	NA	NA	TGTGCCAGTAGCCCACTCCAGGGGAGTACGCAGTATTTT	CASSPLQGSTQYF
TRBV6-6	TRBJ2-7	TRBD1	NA	TGTGCCAGCAATCAGAGGGGACAGCCCTACGAGCAGTACTTC	CASNQRGQPYEQYF
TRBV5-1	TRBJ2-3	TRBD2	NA	TGCGCCAGCAGCCCTTACCCTACTAGCGGGGGCACAGATACGCAGTATTTT	CASSPYPTSGGTDTQYF
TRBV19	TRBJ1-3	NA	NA	TGTGCCAGTAGTATAACAACCGAGGGTGGAAACACCATATATTTT	CASSITTEGGNTIYF
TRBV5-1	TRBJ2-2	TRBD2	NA	TGCGCCAGCAGCCCCAGGGCTAGCGGTAACACCGGGGAGCTGTTTTTT	CASSPRASGNTGELFF
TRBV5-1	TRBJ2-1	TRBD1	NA	TGCGCCAGCAGCTTGGGACAGGGGCCCTTCAATGAGCAGTTCTTC	CASSLGQGPFNEQFF
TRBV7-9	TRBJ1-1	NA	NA	TGTGCCAGCAGCTGGGTCGGGGACCGACGGATGAACACTGAAGCTTTCTTT	CASSWVGDRRMNTEAFF
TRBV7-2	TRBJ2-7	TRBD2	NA	TGTGCCAGCAGCGTAGCGGGGGGGCCCTACGAGCAGTACTTC	CASSVAGGPYEQYF
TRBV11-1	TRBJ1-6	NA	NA	TGTGCCAGCAGTGGGGCGGGGAGCTCCTATAATTCACCCCTCCACTTT	CASSGAGSSYNSPLHF
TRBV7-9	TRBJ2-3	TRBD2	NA	TGTGCCAGCAGCTTAGACGGGGGGTGGGCAGATACGCAGTATTTT	CASSLDGGWADTQYF
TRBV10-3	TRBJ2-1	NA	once	TGTGCCATCAGTGAGGGGACGGGAGAGTACAATGAGCAGTTCTTC	CAISEGTGEYNEQFF
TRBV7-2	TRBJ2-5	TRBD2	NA	TGTGCCAGCAGCCCTCGTGGCGGGGGGGTTGAGACCCAGTACTTC	CASSPRGGGVETQYF
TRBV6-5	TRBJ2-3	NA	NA	TGTGCCAGCAGTTACGGGGGCAGCACAGATACGCAGTATTTT	CASSYGGSTDTQYF
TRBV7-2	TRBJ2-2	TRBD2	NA	TGTGCCAGCAGCTTAAGGCTAGCGGGGGGGCTTGGGGAGCTGTTTTTT	CASSLRLAGGLGELFF
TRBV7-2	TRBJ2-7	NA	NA	TGTGCCAGCAGCTTAGAGACAGTAACCTACGAGCAGTACTTC	CASSLETVTYEQYF
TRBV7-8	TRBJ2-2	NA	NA	TGTGCCAGCAGCCCGCGGGGCATACAATCAGAGCTGTTTTTT	CASSPRGIQSELFF
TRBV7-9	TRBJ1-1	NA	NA	TGTGCCAGCAGCGGGCGAGGGGGGAGCTCTCAAGCTTTCTTT	CASSGRGGSSQAFF
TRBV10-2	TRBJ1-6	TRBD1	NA	TGCGCCAGCAGTGAACGACAGGGTAATTCACCCCTCCACTTT	CASSERQGNSPLHF
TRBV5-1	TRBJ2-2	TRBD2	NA	TGCGCCAGCAGCCCTGGGACTAGCGGCACCGGGGAGCTGTTTTTT	CASSPGTSGTGELFF
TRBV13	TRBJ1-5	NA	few	TGTGCCAGCAGCTTAGAGGGATGGGGGAAAAAGCAGCCCCAGCATTTT	CASSLEGWGKKQPQHF
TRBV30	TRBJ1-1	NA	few	TGTGCCTGGAGTCCGGGCCTTGGGATTAACACTGAAGCTTTCTTT	CAWSPGLGINTEAFF
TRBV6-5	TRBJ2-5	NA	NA	TGTGCCAGCAGTTACGACCGGTACCAAGAGACCCAGTACTTC	CASSYDRYQETQYF
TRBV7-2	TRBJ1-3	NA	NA	TGTGCCAGCAGCCTTCGACTTGGAAACACCATATATTTT	CASSLRLGNTIYF
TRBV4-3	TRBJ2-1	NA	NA	TGCGCCAGCAGCCCCAATGGGGGACACTACAATGAGCAGTTCTTC	CASSPNGGHYNEQFF
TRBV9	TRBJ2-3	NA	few	TGTGCCAGCAGCGTAGTGAGCACAGATACGCAGTATTTT	CASSVVSTDTQYF